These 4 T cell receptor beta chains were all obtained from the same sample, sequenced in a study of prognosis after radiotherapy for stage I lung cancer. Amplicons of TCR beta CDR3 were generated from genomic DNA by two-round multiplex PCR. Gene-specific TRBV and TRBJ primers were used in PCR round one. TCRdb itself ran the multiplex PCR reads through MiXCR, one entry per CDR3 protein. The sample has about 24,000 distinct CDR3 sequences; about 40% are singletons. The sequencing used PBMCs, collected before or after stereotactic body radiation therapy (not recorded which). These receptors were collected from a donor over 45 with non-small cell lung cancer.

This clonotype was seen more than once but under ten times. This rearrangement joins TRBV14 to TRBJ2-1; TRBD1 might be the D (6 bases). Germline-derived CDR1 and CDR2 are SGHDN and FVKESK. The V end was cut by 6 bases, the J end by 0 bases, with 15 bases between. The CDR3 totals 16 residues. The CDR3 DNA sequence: TGTGCCAGCAGGCAAACAGGGCAGAGCTCCTACAATGAGCAGTTCTTC. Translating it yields CASRQTGQSSYNEQFF.

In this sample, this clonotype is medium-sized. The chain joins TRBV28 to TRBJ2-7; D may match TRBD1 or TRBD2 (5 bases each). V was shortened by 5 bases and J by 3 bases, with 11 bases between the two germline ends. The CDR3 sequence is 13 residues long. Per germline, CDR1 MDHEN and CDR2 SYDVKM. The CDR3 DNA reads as TGTGCCAGCAGTCCGAGTGGGGGCTACGAGCAGTACTTC. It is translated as CASSPSGGYEQYF.

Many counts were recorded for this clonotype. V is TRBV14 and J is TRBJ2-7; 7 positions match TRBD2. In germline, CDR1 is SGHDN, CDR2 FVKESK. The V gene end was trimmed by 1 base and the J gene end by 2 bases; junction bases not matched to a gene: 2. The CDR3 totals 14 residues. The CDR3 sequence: CASSQAGGPYEQYF. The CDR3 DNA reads TGTGCCAGCAGCCAAGCGGGGGGACCCTACGAGCAGTACTTC.

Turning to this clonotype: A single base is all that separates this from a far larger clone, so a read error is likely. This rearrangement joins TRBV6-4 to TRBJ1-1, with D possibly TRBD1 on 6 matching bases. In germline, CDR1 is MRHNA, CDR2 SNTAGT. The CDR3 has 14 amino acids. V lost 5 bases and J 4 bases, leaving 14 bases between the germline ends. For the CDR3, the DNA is TGTGCCAGCAGTCCCACAGGGAGGGTCACTGAAGCTTTCTTT. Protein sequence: CASSPTGRVTEAFF.